Below are 25 T cell receptor beta chains sequenced from a single sample in a study of blood T cell repertoires in COVID-19. TCRdb's table, derived via immunoSEQ multiplex PCR, lists solely in-frame clones and lacks some. The sample includes 50,000 or so clones, roughly 82% of them seen just once. Sequenced sample: peripheral blood. The receptor set was obtained from a man between 35 and 55 years old with acute or convalescent COVID-19.

By frequency in the sample, this clone is large. The chain joins TRBV15 to TRBJ2-2; no reliable D call. Per germline, CDR1 LNHNV and CDR2 YYDKDF (reference sequence). The CDR3 length is 19 residues. Trimming stripped 0 bases from V and 7 bases from J, with 24 bases between. CDR3 sequence: CATSRDLLTYSGNRGELFF. The CDR3, as DNA: TGTGCCACCAGCAGAGATTTGCTTACCTATTCGGGTAACCGCGGGGAGCTGTTTTTT. The whole variable domain, remainder taken from reference TRBV15 and TRBJ2-2, is DAMVIQNPRYQVTQFGKPVTLSCSQTLNHNVMYWYQQKSSQAPKLLFHYYDKDFNNEADTPDNFQSRRPNTSFCFLDIRSPGLGDTAMYLCATSRDLLTYSGNRGELFFGEGSRLTVL.

The rearrangement links TRBV7-2 to TRBJ1-4; D unresolved. Germline-derived CDR1 and CDR2 are SGHTA and FQGNSA. Trimming removed 3 bases from V and 5 bases from J, with 13 bases in between. The CDR3 runs 15 residues. The CDR3 is CASSLNGLPNEKLFF. The CDR3, as DNA: TGTGCCAGCAGCTTGAATGGACTGCCCAATGAAAAACTGTTTTTT.

This clone was seen only once. J is TRBJ2-7 and V is TRBV11-2; D possibly corresponds to TRBD1 (7 bases). The V and J ends lost 5 bases and 2 bases respectively, with 10 bases between them. Germline V CDR1 and CDR2: SGHAT, FQNNGV. This CDR3 is built from 13 residues. CDR3 region: CASSGGTAYEQYF. In DNA, the CDR3 is TGTGCCAGCAGCGGAGGGACAGCCTACGAGCAGTACTTC. Together with reference TRBV11-2 and TRBJ2-7, the CDR3 gives the full variable domain: EAGVAQSPRYKIIEKRQSVAFWCNPISGHATLYWYQQILGQGPKLLIQFQNNGVVDDSQLPKDRFSAERLKGVDSTLKIQPAKLEDSAVYLCASSGGTAYEQYFGPGTRLTVT.

In nucleotides, the CDR3 is TGCAGCGCCAGACAGCCTCGGAACACTGAAGCTTTCTTT. Protein sequence: CSARQPRNTEAFF. The rearrangement links TRBV29-1 to TRBJ1-1, with D tentatively TRBD1 (5 bases). Germline CDR1 SQVTM, CDR2 ANQGSEA. Trimming pared 7 bases from V and 1 base from J, leaving 13 bases between. CDR3 length equals 13 residues.

The chain links TRBV12-3 or TRBV12-4 to TRBJ2-7; 8 bases are shared with TRBD1. V dropped 8 bases and J dropped 6; count of bases not matched to a gene: 3. CDR3 size: 11 residues. DNA for the CDR3: TGTGCCAGCCTCGACAGGGGCGAGCAGTACTTC. The encoded protein is CASLDRGEQYF.

Points on this clone: Different DNA sequences within this sample yield the same CDR3. DNA of the CDR3: TGTGCCAGCAGCCAAGATCTCAATCAGCCCCAGCATTTT. Translation: CASSQDLNQPQHF. V and J are TRBV3-1 (or the pseudogene TRBV3-2) and TRBJ1-5, with D unclear. The CDR3 is 13 amino acids. The germline CDR1 and CDR2 sequences are LGHDT and YNNKEL (reference sequence). V shed 0 bases and J shed 3 bases, with 3 bases lying between them.

This chain joins TRBV30 and TRBJ1-5; 9 bases map to TRBD1. CDR3 size: 15 residues. J gave up 3 bases and V 4 bases, and 7 bases lay outside the gene matches. In germline, CDR1 is GTSNPN, CDR2 SVGIG (reference sequence). CDR3 DNA: TGTGCCTGGAACAAGGGACAGGGAGTCAATCAGCCCCAGCATTTT. Translated: CAWNKGQGVNQPQHF.

This chain uses TRBV4-1 with TRBJ1-4, with D maybe TRBD1 (6 bases). This CDR3 has 16 residues. V lost 1 base to trimming and J lost 8 bases, with 17 bases between them. Per the germline V gene, CDR1 is MGHRA and CDR2 is YSYEKL. CDR3 DNA sequence: TGCGCCAGCAGCCAAGGGGGGGGCCTGGTTGGGGAAAAACTGTTTTTT. Protein sequence: CASSQGGGLVGEKLFF.

This clone occurred a few times. The J gene is TRBJ2-2, the V gene TRBV9; D gene uncertain. V was clipped by 0 bases and J by 1 base, with 10 bases between them. Germline V CDR1 and CDR2: SGDLS, YYNGEE. This CDR3 comprises 16 residues. The CDR3 loop reads CASSVGAVVNTGELFF. CDR3 DNA: TGTGCCAGCAGCGTAGGAGCCGTAGTGAACACCGGGGAGCTGTTTTTT.

The chain joins TRBV10-1 to TRBJ2-7; possible D gene TRBD2, 5 bases. Between the trimmed V and J ends, which lost 0 bases and 0 bases, there was a span of 6 bases. Germline-derived CDR1 and CDR2 are WNHNN and SYGVQD (reference sequence). The CDR3 is 14 residues long. The CDR3 loop reads CASSESRDSYEQYF. CDR3 in DNA: TGCGCCAGCAGTGAGTCGAGGGACTCCTACGAGCAGTACTTC.

The chain combines TRBV9 with TRBJ1-2; D not resolved. This CDR3 is built from 12 residues. Germline-derived CDR1 and CDR2 are SGDLS and YYNGEE. V was shortened by 4 bases and J by 4 bases, with 8 bases between the two germline ends. Here the CDR3 DNA reads TGTGCCAGCAGCCCCACAGTCTATGGCTACACCTTC. The encoded protein is CASSPTVYGYTF.

This clone appeared a few times. The CDR3 DNA is TGCGCCAGCAGCTCCGGGACTAGCGGGGACGAGCAGTACTTC. Translation gives CASSSGTSGDEQYF. This chain connects TRBV5-1 to TRBJ2-7, with 13 bases fitting TRBD2. The CDR3 has 14 amino acids. V was pared by 3 bases and J by 5 bases, with 2 bases of the junction left unmatched. Germline CDR1 reads SGHRS; CDR2 reads YFSETQ.

The V and J genes are TRBV6-5 and TRBJ1-2, with D uncertain. The CDR3 is 13 amino acids. The germline CDR1 and CDR2 sequences are MNHEY and SVGAGI. V gave up 7 bases and J gave up 4 bases, with 13 bases separating them. CDR3 sequence reads: CASIQEAPYGYTF. In nucleotides, the CDR3 is TGTGCCAGCATTCAAGAGGCTCCCTATGGCTACACCTTC.

The chain employs TRBV6-5 and TRBJ1-2; TRBD1 matches at 7 bases. This CDR3 spans 15 amino acids. Germline assignment: CDR1 MNHEY and CDR2 SVGAGI. V shed 6 bases, J shed 4 bases, and the junction held 11 bases outside the gene matches. Written as DNA, the CDR3 is TGTGCCAGCAGCCGAACCGGGACAGCGCGCTATGGCTACACCTTC. Its translation: CASSRTGTARYGYTF.

The chain recombines TRBV7-9 with TRBJ1-1; D gene unclear. Germline CDR1 SEHNR, CDR2 FQNEAQ (reference sequence). With 5 bases removed from V and 4 bases from J, the gap between germline ends came to 11 bases. The CDR3 has 13 residues. CDR3 sequence reads: CASSGLPGTEAFF. CDR3 DNA: TGTGCCAGCAGCGGACTTCCGGGCACTGAAGCTTTCTTT. The complete variable domain, with remaining parts taken from reference TRBV7-9 and TRBJ1-1, reads DTGVSQNPRHKITKRGQNVTFRCDPISEHNRLYWYRQTLGQGPEFLTYFQNEAQLEKSRLLSDRFSAERPKGSFSTLEIQRTEQGDSAMYLCASSGLPGTEAFFGQGTRLTVV.

DNA of the CDR3: TGTGCCAGCCAGAAGGGGGCTGAAGAGACCCAGTACTTC. It is translated as CASQKGAEETQYF. The chain has TRBV9 and TRBJ2-5; 7 bases match TRBD1. Per germline, CDR1 SGDLS and CDR2 YYNGEE. CDR3 length: 13 amino acids. V gave up 7 bases and J gave up 3 bases; unmatched junction bases: 6.

This rearrangement joins TRBV5-4 to TRBJ2-7, with 8 positions matching TRBD2. Germline lookup yields CDR1 SGHNT and CDR2 YYREEE (reference sequence). This CDR3 region has 15 residues. Trimming at V came to 5 bases and at J to 1 base, leaving 8 bases not matched to a gene. The CDR3 here is CASSLLGGGSYEQYF. The CDR3, as DNA: TGTGCCAGCAGTTTGTTGGGCGGGGGGTCCTACGAGCAGTACTTC.

V and J are TRBV3-1 (or the pseudogene TRBV3-2) and TRBJ2-7; 9 nucleotides match TRBD2. The V segment lost 4 bases and the J segment 3 bases; nucleotides outside the gene matches: 7. The CDR3 is 15 residues long. Germline-derived CDR1 and CDR2 are LGHDT and YNNKEL (reference sequence). CDR3 loop: CASSRGAGGYYEQYF. Written as DNA, the CDR3 is TGTGCCAGCAGCCGAGGAGCGGGGGGTTACTACGAGCAGTACTTC.

The chain is built from TRBV5-8 and TRBJ1-5; perhaps TRBD1 as D (6 bases). CDR1 is SGHTS and CDR2 is YDEGEE in the germline V gene. V gave up 6 bases and J gave up 3 bases, with 10 bases separating them. The CDR3 consists of 13 residues. CDR3 nucleotides: TGTGCCAGCATTGGACAGCTCAATCAGCCCCAGCATTTT. It codes for CASIGQLNQPQHF.

The chain is built from TRBV12-3 or TRBV12-4 and TRBJ2-1, with D hard to call. V lost 4 bases, J lost 7 bases, and 5 bases lay in between. The CDR3 totals 11 residues. For the CDR3, the DNA is TGTGCCAGCAGTTACGGTAATGAGCAGTTCTTC. Amino acids: CASSYGNEQFF.

The gene calls are TRBV10-3 and TRBJ1-1; D is ambiguous. V was trimmed by 0 bases and J by 1 base, leaving 3 bases between them. CDR1 and CDR2 (germline): ENHRY, SYGVKD. The CDR3 totals 13 residues. CDR3 sequence: CAISESGNTEAFF. The CDR3 DNA sequence: TGTGCCATCAGTGAGTCCGGGAACACTGAAGCTTTCTTT.

This chain uses TRBV10-2 with TRBJ1-5; no clear D. The CDR3 runs to 14 residues. The germline V gene encodes CDR1 WSHSY and CDR2 SAAADI. The V gene lost 3 bases and the J gene lost 11 bases, with 17 bases spanning the gap. The CDR3 DNA is TGCGCCAGCAGTGATGGGTCGGTTTCGGGGTCCCAGCATTTT. It encodes CASSDGSVSGSQHF.

Remarks on this clone: A read error may account for a junction end that differs from germline. V gene TRBV5-1 combines with J gene TRBJ2-3; tentative D call: TRBD1 (6 bases). The CDR3 consists of 16 residues. Germline V gene data show CDR1 as SGHRS and CDR2 as YFSETQ. The CDR3 nucleotides read TGCGCCAGCAGCGTTGGACCTATCGGGGACACAGATGCGCAGTATTTT. It codes for CASSVGPIGDTDAQYF.

V is TRBV5-5 and J is TRBJ2-3, with D unclear. With 4 bases removed from V and 3 bases from J, the gap between germline ends came to 12 bases. Per germline, CDR1 SGHKS and CDR2 YYEKEE (reference sequence). This CDR3 is built from 14 residues. In nucleotides, the CDR3 is TGTGCCAGCAGCCCTTACTACACAACAGATACGCAGTATTTT. It codes for CASSPYYTTDTQYF.

The V gene is TRBV12-5, the J gene TRBJ2-3; 10 positions match TRBD2. This CDR3 has 16 residues. Trimming at V came to 4 bases and at J to 4 bases, leaving 8 bases not matched to a gene. Germline assignment: CDR1 LGHNT and CDR2 FRNRAP. The CDR3 is CASGSPRSGGADTQYF. CDR3 coding DNA: TGTGCTAGTGGTTCCCCCAGGAGCGGGGGGGCAGATACGCAGTATTTT.